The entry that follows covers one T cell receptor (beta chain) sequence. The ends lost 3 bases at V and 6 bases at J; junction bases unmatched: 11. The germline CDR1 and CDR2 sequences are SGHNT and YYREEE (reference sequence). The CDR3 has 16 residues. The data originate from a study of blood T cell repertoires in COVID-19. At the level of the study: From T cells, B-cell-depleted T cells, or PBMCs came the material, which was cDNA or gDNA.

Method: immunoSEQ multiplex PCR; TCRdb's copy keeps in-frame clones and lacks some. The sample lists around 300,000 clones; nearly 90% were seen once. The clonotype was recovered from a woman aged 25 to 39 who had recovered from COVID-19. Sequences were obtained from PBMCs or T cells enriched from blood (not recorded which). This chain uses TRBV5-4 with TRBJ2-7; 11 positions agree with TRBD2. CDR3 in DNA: TGTGCCAGCAGCTCCGGGGTAGCGGGAGGGTGGCGCGAGCAGTACTTC. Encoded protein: CASSSGVAGGWREQYF.